This T cell receptor (beta chain) appears in the sequencing data of a study of blood T cell repertoires in COVID-19. Produced via immunoSEQ multiplex PCR; TCRdb's table is partial and in-frame only. The sample carries about 92,000 clones, roughly 72% recorded once. The length of the CDR3 is 16 residues. The ends were cut back, 1 base at V and 6 bases at J, with 19 bases in the middle. From germline, CDR1 is MNHEY and CDR2 SMNVEV (reference sequence). The sample consisted of peripheral blood. V gene TRBV27 combines with J gene TRBJ2-7; perhaps TRBD1 as D (5 bases). This receptor was taken from a woman aged 55-75 years in a cohort sampled during active or convalescent COVID-19. The CDR3 sequence is CASSLLIPAGMGEQYF. The CDR3 DNA reads as TGTGCCAGCAGTTTATTGATCCCGGCAGGGATGGGCGAGCAGTACTTC.